Shown below are 27 T cell receptor beta chains from a single sample sequenced in a study of T cell changes during pregnancy in multiple sclerosis. TCRdb's table, derived via immunoSEQ multiplex PCR, lists solely in-frame clones and lacks some. The repertoire includes tens of thousands of clones, about 86% of them detected once, and approximately 0.76% sits in the top ten. The source was CD4+ T cells from peripheral blood mononuclear cells, collected in the first trimester of pregnancy. The receptor source for this set is a female donor in good health, enrolled as a control in a pregnancy study.

V and J are TRBV11-3 and TRBJ2-1, with 7 bases that match TRBD2. CDR1 SGHNT and CDR2 YENEEA come from the germline V gene. The CDR3 runs to 15 residues. The V segment lost 1 base and the J segment 5 bases; nucleotides outside the gene matches: 5. The CDR3 nucleotides are TGTGCCAGCAGCTTAGGGTGGGGGGGAGACAATGAGCAGTTCTTC. It codes for CASSLGWGGDNEQFF. Based on the CDR3 plus reference TRBV11-3 and TRBJ2-1, the full variable domain is EAGVVQSPRYKIIEKKQPVAFWCNPISGHNTLYWYLQNLGQGPELLIRYENEEAVDDSQLPKDRFSAERLKGVDSTLKIQPAELGDSAVYLCASSLGWGGDNEQFFGPGTRLTVL.

This clone was picked up one time. The chain joins TRBV7-2 to TRBJ1-6; D ambiguous. Trimming shortened V by 2 bases and J by 10 bases, and 21 bases separated the two germline ends. Germline V gene data show CDR1 as SGHTA and CDR2 as FQGNSA. The length of the CDR3 is 17 residues. CDR3 bases: TGTGCCAGCAGCTTACAACCAACCCCGGGGTCGCGCTCACCCCTCCACTTT. Protein sequence: CASSLQPTPGSRSPLHF.

V usage is TRBV18 and J usage is TRBJ2-7, with 8 positions matching TRBD2. J lost 7 bases, V lost 2 bases, and 7 bases had no gene match. The length of the CDR3 is 14 residues. Germline V gene sequence: CDR1 KGHSH, CDR2 LQKENI. CDR3 in DNA: TGTGCCAGCTCACCATCGGGGGGGGGCGGAGAGCAGTACTTC. It codes for CASSPSGGGGEQYF.

This clone was counted once. The chain links TRBV7-2 to TRBJ2-7, with D perhaps TRBD2 (6 bases). The CDR3 is 15 amino acids. The V end was cut by 2 bases, the J end by 6 bases, with 17 bases between. Germline V gives CDR1 SGHTA, CDR2 FQGNSA. CDR3 in amino acids: CASSLSGRGLSEQYF. The CDR3 bases are TGTGCCAGCAGCTTATCCGGGCGGGGCCTGTCCGAGCAGTACTTC.

The chain joins TRBV27 to TRBJ2-1, with 8 bases fitting TRBD2. This CDR3 spans 14 amino acids. CDR1 and CDR2 (germline): MNHEY, SMNVEV (reference sequence). V shed 3 bases, J shed 7 bases, and the junction held 5 bases outside the gene matches. CDR3 coding DNA: TGTGCCAGCAGTTTTCCGGGGGGGAGGAATGAGCAGTTCTTC. Translating gives CASSFPGGRNEQFF.

This sequence joins TRBV10-2 and TRBJ2-7; D remains ambiguous. The germline V gene has CDR1 WSHSY and CDR2 SAAADI. Trimming took 6 bases from V and 3 from J, leaving 6 bases between them. The CDR3 totals 11 residues. The DNA of the CDR3 is TGCGCCAGCAGAGCTAACTACGAGCAGTACTTC. Translation gives CASRANYEQYF.

The chain combines TRBV10-3 with TRBJ2-2, with TRBD1 matching 7 bases. The CDR3 has 14 amino acids. Trimming removed 7 bases from V and 0 bases from J; junction bases left unmatched: 2. CDR1 and CDR2 from the germline V gene are ENHRY and SYGVKD. CDR3 residues: CAIKGTANTGELFF. In DNA form, the CDR3 reads TGTGCCATCAAAGGGACAGCGAACACCGGGGAGCTGTTTTTT.

This chain uses TRBV27 with TRBJ1-1, with 9 positions matching TRBD1. The germline V gene has CDR1 MNHEY and CDR2 SMNVEV (reference sequence). J lost 6 bases, V lost 5 bases, and 10 bases had no gene match. The CDR3 covers 15 residues. The CDR3 protein is CASSPRTGAGAEAFF. The CDR3 nucleotides are TGTGCCAGCAGTCCTCGGACAGGGGCTGGGGCTGAAGCTTTCTTT.

V and J are TRBV7-3 and TRBJ2-1; 9 nucleotides agree with TRBD1. The CDR3 is made up of 14 amino acids. Germline V CDR1 and CDR2: SGHTA, FQGTGA. The ends lost 8 bases at V and 7 bases at J; junction bases unmatched: 9. CDR3 DNA: TGTGCCAGCTCGAGGGACAGGGTCGGAAATGAGCAGTTCTTC. Its protein is CASSRDRVGNEQFF.

This chain connects TRBV29-1 to TRBJ1-2; no firm D call. Per germline, CDR1 SQVTM and CDR2 ANQGSEA. V was cut by 7 bases and J by 2 bases, with 17 bases left in between. CDR3 length: 14 amino acids. CDR3 amino acids: CSGGSSTGNYGYTF. For the CDR3, the DNA is TGCAGCGGTGGGTCCTCGACGGGGAACTATGGCTACACCTTC.

The chain couples TRBV30 to TRBJ1-2; 9 bases line up with TRBD1. J lost 5 bases, V lost 0 bases, and 1 base had no gene match. The CDR3 loop spans 13 amino acids. The germline V gene has CDR1 GTSNPN and CDR2 SVGIG (reference sequence). The CDR3: CAWSVQGAYGYTF. CDR3 coding DNA: TGTGCCTGGAGTGTACAGGGGGCTTATGGCTACACCTTC.

This clone was picked up one time. This rearrangement joins TRBV11-2 to TRBJ2-1, with TRBD2 identical over 9 bases. V dropped 2 bases and J dropped 12; count of bases not matched to a gene: 11. From germline, CDR1 is SGHAT and CDR2 FQNNGV. This CDR3 region has 15 residues. The CDR3 protein is CASSLWASGDKAQFF. Written as DNA, the CDR3 is TGTGCCAGCAGCTTATGGGCTAGCGGGGATAAGGCGCAGTTCTTC.

The CDR3: CASSLARVNTEAFF. The CDR3, as DNA: TGTGCCAGCAGCTTAGCGCGGGTGAACACTGAAGCTTTCTTT. V gene TRBV7-2 combines with J gene TRBJ1-1; D is unclear. From germline, CDR1 is SGHTA and CDR2 FQGNSA. Between the trimmed V and J ends, which lost 0 bases and 0 bases, there was a span of 5 bases. CDR3 length: 14 amino acids.

CDR3 in DNA: TGTGCCAGTAGGCGACCGAGGCTAGATCGGGGCTACACCTTC. Its protein product is CASRRPRLDRGYTF. J is TRBJ1-2 and V is TRBV19; no reliable D call. This CDR3 has 14 amino acids. CDR1 is LNHDA, CDR2 SQIVND, per germline (reference sequence). Trimming took off 6 bases at V and 8 bases at J, with 19 bases between the two ends.

The CDR3 DNA sequence: TGCGCCAGCAGCTTGGGACAGTTCACAGATACGCAGTATTTT. Protein: CASSLGQFTDTQYF. The rearrangement links TRBV5-1 to TRBJ2-3; D possibly corresponds to TRBD1 (5 bases). This CDR3 contains 14 residues. The V gene's germline CDR1 is SGHRS and CDR2 YFSETQ. V was trimmed by 0 bases and J by 2 bases, leaving 7 bases between them.

This clone was counted a single time. The CDR3 sequence: CASSLGGISNTEAFF. In DNA, the CDR3 is TGTGCCAGCAGCTTAGGAGGGATCTCCAACACTGAAGCTTTCTTT. The chain recombines TRBV7-9 with TRBJ1-1; D gene uncertain. The CDR3 loop spans 15 amino acids. Trimming shortened V by 1 base and J by 2 bases, and 11 bases separated the two germline ends. CDR1 SEHNR and CDR2 FQNEAQ come from the germline V gene (reference sequence).

The CDR3 reads CASSQGGLSGLVPSNAEAFF. In DNA form, the CDR3 reads TGCGCCAGCAGCCAAGGGGGTTTATCGGGGTTGGTCCCCTCGAATGCTGAAGCTTTCTTT. The genes are TRBV4-3 and TRBJ1-1, with D hard to call. There are 20 residues in the CDR3. Deletions cut 1 base from V and 6 bases from J, with 30 bases between. Germline V gene sequence: CDR1 LGHNA, CDR2 YSLEER.

Here the CDR3 DNA reads TGTGCCAGTACTGACGGGGATCAGCCCCAGCATTTT. This translates into CASTDGDQPQHF. The V and J genes are TRBV19 and TRBJ1-5; no firm D call. Between the trimmed V and J ends, which lost 7 bases and 5 bases, there was a span of 9 bases. The V gene's germline CDR1 is LNHDA and CDR2 SQIVND (reference sequence). The CDR3 covers 12 residues.

This chain links TRBV4-3 with TRBJ2-2; the match to TRBD1 covers 7 bases. Trimming took 3 bases from V and 0 from J; bases not matched to a gene: 4. This CDR3 region has 16 residues. CDR1 is LGHNA and CDR2 is YSLEER in the germline V gene. CDR3 in amino acids: CASSQGTAANTGELFF. As DNA, the CDR3 is TGCGCCAGCAGCCAGGGGACAGCAGCGAACACCGGGGAGCTGTTTTTT.

This clone has only one observation. This chain joins TRBV5-1 and TRBJ2-5; TRBD1 matches at 9 bases. Germline-derived CDR1 and CDR2 are SGHRS and YFSETQ. The CDR3 has 18 residues. The ends lost 7 bases at V and 0 bases at J; junction bases unmatched: 16. In DNA, the CDR3 is TGCGCCAGCCGCCCAAGCGGGACAGGGCATTTGTACCAAGAGACCCAGTACTTC. This translates into CASRPSGTGHLYQETQYF.

V gene TRBV19 combines with J gene TRBJ1-3; D remains ambiguous. The CDR3 is 13 residues long. Germline V gives CDR1 LNHDA, CDR2 SQIVND (reference sequence). Trimming stripped 9 bases from V and 4 bases from J, with 13 bases between. For the CDR3, the DNA is TGTGCCAGACGAACGGGTACCGGAAACACCATATATTTT. It is translated as CARRTGTGNTIYF. Supplemented by reference TRBV19 and TRBJ1-3, the full variable domain reads DGGITQSPKYLFRKEGQNVTLSCEQNLNHDAMYWYRQDPGQGLRLIYYSQIVNDFQKGDIAEGYSVSREKKESFPLTVTSAQKNPTAFYLCARRTGTGNTIYFGEGSWLTVV.

This clone was counted between two and nine times. This chain joins TRBV2 and TRBJ1-1, with 8 positions matching TRBD1. CDR1 is SNHLY and CDR2 is FYNNEI in the germline V gene. The trim removed 7 bases at V and 6 bases at J, leaving 13 bases unmatched. The CDR3 extends over 15 amino acids. The CDR3 region has the DNA TGTGCCAGCACAAATCAGGGGGCGGAGTATTCTGAAGCTTTCTTT. It is translated as CASTNQGAEYSEAFF.

V and J are TRBV30 and TRBJ1-3, with D perhaps TRBD1 (6 bases). The germline V and J ends were trimmed by 0 bases and 5 bases, with 8 bases remaining between them. Per germline, CDR1 GTSNPN and CDR2 SVGIG (reference sequence). CDR3 length: 13 amino acids. The DNA for the CDR3 is TGTGCCTGGAGTGTTACAGGGAGAAACACCATATATTTT. This translates into CAWSVTGRNTIYF.

This chain uses TRBV11-2 with TRBJ2-3; 10 positions agree with TRBD1. CDR1 is SGHAT, CDR2 FQNNGV, per germline. The CDR3 length is 16 residues. Trimming cost V 5 bases and J 6 bases; bases outside gene matches: 11. CDR3 nucleotides: TGTGCCAGCAGCCGGACCGGGACAGGGGTGGGGGATACGCAGTATTTT. It translates to CASSRTGTGVGDTQYF.

Of note for this clone: The sample holds other DNA sequences that translate to the same CDR3. J is TRBJ1-2 and V is TRBV15; tentatively, D is TRBD1 (6 bases). The ends were cut back, 3 bases at V and 7 bases at J, with 15 bases in the middle. The CDR3 spans 14 residues. Per the germline V gene, CDR1 is LNHNV and CDR2 is YYDKDF (reference sequence). CDR3 sequence (DNA): TGTGCCACCAGCAGGGACTCAGGGGAAGGTGGCTACACCTTC. It encodes CATSRDSGEGGYTF. The full variable domain, with the rest looked up from reference TRBV15 and TRBJ1-2, is DAMVIQNPRYQVTQFGKPVTLSCSQTLNHNVMYWYQQKSSQAPKLLFHYYDKDFNNEADTPDNFQSRRPNTSFCFLDIRSPGLGDTAMYLCATSRDSGEGGYTFGSGTRLTVV.

The chain is built from TRBV10-2 and TRBJ1-1; D uncertain. V gave up 4 bases and J gave up 1 base, with 10 bases separating them. The CDR3 loop spans 14 amino acids. Germline CDR1 is WSHSY and CDR2 is SAAADI. CDR3 loop: CASSVEGRNTEAFF. The CDR3 coding sequence is TGCGCCAGCAGTGTGGAGGGAAGGAACACTGAAGCTTTCTTT.

The chain links TRBV5-8 to TRBJ1-4, with TRBD1 identical over 7 bases. Germline CDR1 SGHTS, CDR2 YDEGEE. After removal of 4 bases from V and 3 bases from J, the junction contained 6 bases not matched to a gene. The CDR3 spans 15 residues. CDR3 loop: CASSPAGTANEKLFF. In DNA form, the CDR3 reads TGTGCCAGCAGCCCTGCCGGGACAGCTAATGAAAAACTGTTTTTT. Filled out from reference TRBV5-8 and TRBJ1-4, the complete variable domain reads EAGVTQSPTHLIKTRGQQATLRCSPISGHTSVYWYQQALGLGLQFLLWYDEGEERNRGNFPPRFSGRQFPNYSSELNVNALELEDSALYLCASSPAGTANEKLFFGSGTQLSVL.